This entry lists 26 T cell receptor beta chains sequenced from one sample in a study of T cell clonotyping in hematopoietic cell transplantation. Measured with immunoSEQ multiplex PCR; TCRdb has only the in-frame clones, and not every one. The sample has nearly 7,000 clones, 95% to 99% seen once. The material sequenced was PBMCs, taken 30 days after allogeneic stem cell transplant. Receptors originate from a male patient between 60 and 69 years old who had an allogeneic stem cell transplant from a related donor, so the T cells may come from the graft donor. Some clones in this sample may be carry-over from other donors' samples.

The chain links TRBV2 to TRBJ1-6, with TRBD1 matching over 9 bases. CDR1 SNHLY and CDR2 FYNNEI come from the germline V gene. The ends lost 8 bases at V and 7 bases at J; junction bases unmatched: 0. The CDR3 contains 12 residues. This chain's CDR3 is CASGQGNSPLHF. As DNA, the CDR3 is TGTGCCAGCGGACAGGGGAATTCACCCCTCCACTTT.

The J gene is TRBJ1-5, the V gene TRBV27; D may be TRBD1 (6 bases). Germline CDR1 MNHEY, CDR2 SMNVEV (reference sequence). V was pared by 6 bases and J by 7 bases, with 13 bases between. The length of the CDR3 is 13 residues. CDR3: CASRLDRNQPQHF. Here the CDR3 DNA reads TGTGCCAGCAGATTAGACAGGAACCAGCCCCAGCATTTT.

This clone is a singleton in its sample. CDR3 bases: TGTGCCAGCAGCGAGAGGGGGGGGGCCTACAATGAGCAGTTCTTC. Its protein is CASSERGGAYNEQFF. This sequence joins TRBV9 and TRBJ2-1; D is perhaps TRBD2 (7 bases). CDR1 is SGDLS, CDR2 YYNGEE, per germline. With 3 bases removed from V and 2 bases from J, the gap between germline ends came to 12 bases. The CDR3 sequence is 15 residues long.

This rearrangement joins TRBV7-2 to TRBJ1-5, with D perhaps matching TRBD1 (6 bases). The CDR3 extends over 13 amino acids. Germline CDR1 reads SGHTA; CDR2 reads FQGNSA. The V and J ends lost 3 bases and 4 bases respectively, with 7 bases between them. The CDR3 nucleotides read TGTGCCAGCAGCTTCACAGGGAATCAGCCCCAGCATTTT. Translation: CASSFTGNQPQHF.

V and J are TRBV5-1 and TRBJ1-2, with 8 nucleotides matching TRBD1. The CDR3 is 14 amino acids. The ends lost 4 bases at V and 3 bases at J; junction bases unmatched: 5. The germline CDR1 and CDR2 sequences are SGHRS and YFSETQ. The CDR3: CASSIGQGDYGYTF. CDR3 coding DNA: TGCGCCAGCAGCATCGGACAGGGAGACTATGGCTACACCTTC. The full variable domain, in which reference TRBV5-1 and TRBJ1-2 provide the parts outside the CDR3, is KAGVTQTPRYLIKTRGQQVTLSCSPISGHRSVSWYQQTPGQGLQFLFEYFSETQRNKGNFPGRFSGRQFSNSRSEMNVSTLELGDSALYLCASSIGQGDYGYTFGSGTRLTVV.

The chain carries TRBV7-7 and TRBJ2-7; D ambiguous. Trimming took off 1 base at V and 3 bases at J, with 7 bases between the two ends. This CDR3 contains 13 residues. Germline CDR1 reads SSHAT; CDR2 reads FNYEAQ (reference sequence). CDR3 amino acids: CASSLDTYYEQYF. In nucleotides, the CDR3 is TGTGCCAGCAGCTTAGATACCTACTACGAGCAGTACTTC.

The V and J genes are TRBV7-9 and TRBJ1-2; the match to TRBD1 covers 9 bases. The V and J ends lost 4 bases and 8 bases, in that order; junction bases with no gene match: 8. CDR3 size: 14 residues. Looked up from germline, CDR1 is SEHNR and CDR2 is FQNEAQ (reference sequence). The CDR3 is CASSWTGVYRGYTF. CDR3 nucleotides: TGTGCCAGCAGCTGGACAGGGGTCTATCGGGGCTACACCTTC.

The chain is built from TRBV6-1 and TRBJ2-3; tentative D call: TRBD2 (6 bases). Germline CDR1 reads MNHNS; CDR2 reads SASEGT. The V gene lost 1 base and the J gene lost 4 bases, with 9 bases spanning the gap. The CDR3 consists of 14 residues. The CDR3 protein is CASSEGLVPDTQYF. CDR3 DNA: TGTGCCAGCAGTGAAGGACTAGTACCAGATACGCAGTATTTT.

The count of this clone is one. The chain has TRBV19 and TRBJ1-5; D remains ambiguous. The CDR3 runs 11 residues. Trimming shortened V by 7 bases and J by 7 bases, and 8 bases separated the two germline ends. CDR1 is LNHDA and CDR2 is SQIVND in the germline V gene (reference sequence). In DNA, the CDR3 is TGTGCCAGTACCAGTGACCAGCCCCAGCATTTT. The encoded protein is CASTSDQPQHF.

V usage is TRBV14 and J usage is TRBJ1-1; TRBD1 matches at 10 bases. CDR1 is SGHDN and CDR2 is FVKESK in the germline V gene. The CDR3 is 18 residues long. Trimming removed 1 base from V and 3 bases from J; junction bases left unmatched: 11. The CDR3 nucleotides are TGTGCCAGCAGCCAAGCTTTTCTCCTCGGACAGGGGGACACTGAAGCTTTCTTT. It codes for CASSQAFLLGQGDTEAFF. Looking up the rest from reference TRBV14 and TRBJ1-1 gives the full variable domain: EAGVTQFPSHSVIEKGQTVTLRCDPISGHDNLYWYRRVMGKEIKFLLHFVKESKQDESGMPNNRFLAERTGGTYSTLKVQPAELEDSGVYFCASSQAFLLGQGDTEAFFGQGTRLTVV.

The CDR3 is CASSYSTSGGEQFF. The CDR3 DNA reads as TGTGCCAGCAGTTACTCGACTAGCGGGGGTGAGCAGTTCTTC. The chain combines TRBV6-5 with TRBJ2-1, with TRBD2 matching over 12 bases. Germline values: CDR1 MNHEY, CDR2 SVGAGI. With 0 bases clipped from V and 9 bases from J, the junction kept 0 bases outside the gene matches. CDR3 length: 14 residues.

The chain links TRBV19 to TRBJ1-2; TRBD1 matches 8 bases. From germline, CDR1 is LNHDA and CDR2 SQIVND (reference sequence). CDR3 size: 15 residues. V lost 3 bases, J lost 6 bases, and 9 bases stayed unmatched. The CDR3 nucleotides are TGTGCCAGTAGTATCCCCGGACAGGGCAGCCATGGCTACACCTTC. Translating gives CASSIPGQGSHGYTF.

The chain combines TRBV11-3 with TRBJ1-6; perhaps TRBD1 as D (5 bases). In germline, CDR1 is SGHNT, CDR2 YENEEA. This CDR3 is 15 amino acids long. Trimming took 5 bases from V and 10 from J, leaving 18 bases between them. The CDR3 loop reads CASSPLGRRESPLHF. In DNA form, the CDR3 reads TGTGCCAGCAGCCCGTTGGGGCGTCGGGAATCACCCCTCCACTTT.

CDR3 in DNA: TGTGCCAGTCTCGGGATGGGCAATCAGCCCCAGCATTTT. Translation: CASLGMGNQPQHF. This chain links TRBV19 with TRBJ1-5; D is unresolved. The CDR3 length is 13 residues. From germline, CDR1 is LNHDA and CDR2 SQIVND (reference sequence). Trimming removed 8 bases at V and 2 bases at J, with 10 bases between.

V is TRBV5-6 and J is TRBJ2-1, with D perhaps given as TRBD1 or TRBD2 (5 bases each). Germline values: CDR1 SGHDT, CDR2 YYEEEE. The CDR3 totals 13 residues. Trimming removed 3 bases from V and 9 bases from J, with 13 bases in between. CDR3 sequence: CASSWTGAGEQFF. The CDR3 DNA sequence: TGTGCCAGCAGCTGGACCGGGGCGGGTGAGCAGTTCTTC.

This clone was recorded only once. The V and J genes are TRBV6-5 and TRBJ1-2, with D possibly matching TRBD1 (5 bases). V was cut by 0 bases and J by 5 bases, with 10 bases left in between. CDR3 length: 14 residues. The germline CDR1 and CDR2 sequences are MNHEY and SVGAGI. CDR3 sequence reads: CASSYSTGGYGYTF. The CDR3 DNA sequence: TGTGCCAGCAGTTACTCGACCGGGGGATATGGCTACACCTTC.

The chain uses TRBV7-2 and TRBJ1-2; 10 positions match TRBD1. V shed 5 bases, J shed 8 bases, and the junction held 5 bases outside the gene matches. Per germline, CDR1 SGHTA and CDR2 FQGNSA. CDR3 length: 13 amino acids. CDR3 sequence (DNA): TGTGCCAGCAGCACGGGGACAGGGGACGGCTACACCTTC. Encoded protein: CASSTGTGDGYTF. Supplemented by reference TRBV7-2 and TRBJ1-2, the full variable domain reads GAGVSQSPSNKVTEKGKDVELRCDPISGHTALYWYRQSLGQGLEFLIYFQGNSAPDKSGLPSDRFSAERTGGSVSTLTIQRTQQEDSAVYLCASSTGTGDGYTFGSGTRLTVV.

Worth noting for this clone: At one end, the junction sequence differs from germline, possibly due to a read error. The rearrangement links TRBV7-2 to TRBJ2-3, with TRBD2 as a possible D gene (5 bases). The V gene's germline CDR1 is SGHTA and CDR2 FQGNSA. The CDR3 totals 12 residues. For the CDR3, the DNA is TGTGCCAGCAGCCTAGCAAGAGATACGCAGTATTTT. It is translated as CASSLARDTQYF. The whole variable domain, filled in from reference TRBV7-2 and TRBJ2-3, reads GAGVSQSPSNKVTEKGKDVELRCDPISGHTALYWYRQSLGQGLEFLIYFQGNSAPDKSGLPSDRFSAERTGGSVSTLTIQRTQQEDSAVYLCASSLARDTQYFGPGTRLTVL.

This chain uses TRBV4-3 with TRBJ1-5; perhaps TRBD1 as D (5 bases). Per germline, CDR1 LGHNA and CDR2 YSLEER. Trimming left V 6 bases short and J 2 bases short, with 17 bases between. This CDR3 is built from 16 residues. The CDR3 loop reads CASRHGTRACNQPQHF. In DNA form, the CDR3 reads TGCGCCAGCAGACACGGGACGCGGGCTTGCAATCAGCCCCAGCATTTT.

The DNA for the CDR3 is TGTGCCAGCAGTGAAGAAGCGGGGGGGCAAGAGACCCAGTACTTC. Translating it yields CASSEEAGGQETQYF. The chain employs TRBV6-1 and TRBJ2-5, with 10 bases fitting TRBD2. The junction had 1 base not matched to a gene; V was cut back by 1 base and J by 2 bases. The CDR3 covers 15 residues. The germline gives CDR1 MNHNS, CDR2 SASEGT.

The chain carries TRBV5-1 and TRBJ1-1; no definite D call. Trimming stripped 2 bases from V and 2 bases from J, with 10 bases between. Germline loops: CDR1 SGHRS, CDR2 YFSETQ. This CDR3 contains 14 residues. DNA for the CDR3: TGCGCCAGCAGCTTACCCGGGGTCAACACTGAAGCTTTCTTT. It translates to CASSLPGVNTEAFF.

The chain has TRBV15 and TRBJ1-2; the D gene is possibly TRBD1 (6 bases). V was clipped by 3 bases and J by 2 bases, with 22 bases between them. The CDR3 extends over 18 amino acids. Looked up from germline, CDR1 is LNHNV and CDR2 is YYDKDF (reference sequence). The CDR3 protein is CATSRGNVYKGGNYGYTF. The DNA for the CDR3 is TGTGCCACCAGCAGGGGAAACGTCTACAAGGGGGGGAACTATGGCTACACCTTC.

The V call is TRBV7-8, the J call TRBJ2-7; D gene uncertain. Trimming took off 1 base at V and 1 base at J, with 5 bases between the two ends. Germline CDR1 is SGHVS and CDR2 is FQNEAQ. The CDR3 has 13 residues. The CDR3 DNA sequence: TGTGCCAGCAGCTTAGAAACTTCCTACGAGCAGTACTTC. Amino acid sequence: CASSLETSYEQYF.

The chain has TRBV9 and TRBJ1-6; no clear D. The CDR3 runs to 15 residues. From germline, CDR1 is SGDLS and CDR2 YYNGEE. V lost 4 bases, J lost 7 bases, and 15 bases lay in between. CDR3: CASSPQVGRNSPLHF. CDR3 DNA sequence: TGTGCCAGCAGCCCTCAGGTGGGGAGGAATTCACCCCTCCACTTT. The full variable domain, with the rest looked up from reference TRBV9 and TRBJ1-6, is DSGVTQTPKHLITATGQRVTLRCSPRSGDLSVYWYQQSLDQGLQFLIQYYNGEERAKGNILERFSAQQFPDLHSELNLSSLELGDSALYFCASSPQVGRNSPLHFGNGTRLTVT.

The CDR3 is CASSTGRNNSPLHF. CDR3 DNA sequence: TGTGCCAGCTCGACAGGGAGAAATAATTCACCCCTCCACTTT. V and J are TRBV30 and TRBJ1-6; TRBD1 matches at 7 bases. The CDR3 is made up of 14 amino acids. V was pared by 8 bases and J by 5 bases, with 9 bases of the junction left unmatched. Germline-derived CDR1 and CDR2 are GTSNPN and SVGIG (reference sequence).

The chain uses TRBV18 and TRBJ1-6; unclear D gene. V was shortened by 5 bases and J by 11 bases, with 13 bases between the two germline ends. The germline gives CDR1 KGHSH, CDR2 LQKENI. CDR3 length: 13 amino acids. CDR3 bases: TGTGCCAGCTCATCACATAATGGGGCACCCCTCCACTTT. This gives the protein CASSSHNGAPLHF.